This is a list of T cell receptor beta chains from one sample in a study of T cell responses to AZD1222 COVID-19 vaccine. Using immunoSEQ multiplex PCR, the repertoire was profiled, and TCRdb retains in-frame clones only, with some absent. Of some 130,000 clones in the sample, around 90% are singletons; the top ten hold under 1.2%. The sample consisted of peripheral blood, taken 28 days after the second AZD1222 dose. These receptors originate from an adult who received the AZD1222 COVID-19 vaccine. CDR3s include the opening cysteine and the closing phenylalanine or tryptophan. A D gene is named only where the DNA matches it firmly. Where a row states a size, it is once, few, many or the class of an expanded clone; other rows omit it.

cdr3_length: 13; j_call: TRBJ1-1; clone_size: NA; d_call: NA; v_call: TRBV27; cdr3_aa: CASSYWKGTEAFF; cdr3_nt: TGTGCCAGCAGTTACTGGAAGGGCACTGAAGCTTTCTTT
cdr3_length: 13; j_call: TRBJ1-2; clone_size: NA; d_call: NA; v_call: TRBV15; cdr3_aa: CATSREDRSGYTF; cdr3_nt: TGTGCCACCAGCAGAGAGGACAGAAGCGGCTACACCTTC
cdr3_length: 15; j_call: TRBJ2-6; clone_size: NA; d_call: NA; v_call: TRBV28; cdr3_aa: CASRDQGPGANVLTF; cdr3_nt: TGTGCCAGCAGAGATCAAGGGCCCGGGGCCAACGTCCTGACTTTC
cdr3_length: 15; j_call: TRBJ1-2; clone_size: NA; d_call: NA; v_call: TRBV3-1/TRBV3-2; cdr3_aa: CASRRAPGGNYGYTF; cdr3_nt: TGTGCCAGCAGGCGGGCCCCGGGCGGTAACTATGGCTACACCTTC
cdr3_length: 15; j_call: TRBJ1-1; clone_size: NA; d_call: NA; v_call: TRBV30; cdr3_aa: CAWRAATLTAGEAFF; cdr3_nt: TGTGCCTGGAGAGCCGCCACCTTGACAGCTGGGGAAGCTTTCTTT
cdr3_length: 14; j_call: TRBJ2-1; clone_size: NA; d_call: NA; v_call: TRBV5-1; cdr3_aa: CASSLIRGSDEQFF; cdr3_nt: TGCGCCAGCAGCTTGATCCGGGGGAGCGATGAGCAGTTCTTC
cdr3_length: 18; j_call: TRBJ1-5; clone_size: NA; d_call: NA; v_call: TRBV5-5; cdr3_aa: CASSPSSPQWRSNQPQHF; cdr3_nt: TGTGCCAGCAGCCCCTCTAGCCCACAGTGGAGAAGCAATCAGCCCCAGCATTTT
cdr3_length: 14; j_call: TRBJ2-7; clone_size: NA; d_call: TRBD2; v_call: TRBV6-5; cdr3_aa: CASSPGLAGTEQYF; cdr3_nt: TGTGCCAGCAGCCCGGGACTAGCGGGAACCGAGCAGTACTTC
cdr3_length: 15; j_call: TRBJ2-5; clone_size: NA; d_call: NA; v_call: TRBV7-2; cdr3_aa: CASSLRGGGDGTQYF; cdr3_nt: TGTGCCAGCAGCTTAAGGGGAGGAGGGGACGGGACCCAGTACTTC
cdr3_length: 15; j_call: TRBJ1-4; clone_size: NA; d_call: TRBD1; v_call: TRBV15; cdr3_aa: CATSRAGTGGEKLFF; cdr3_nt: TGTGCCACCAGCAGAGCAGGTACAGGGGGTGAAAAACTGTTTTTT
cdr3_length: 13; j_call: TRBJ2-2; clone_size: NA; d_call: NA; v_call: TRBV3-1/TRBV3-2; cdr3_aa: CASSRLGAGELFF; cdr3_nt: TGTGCCAGCAGCCGACTAGGCGCCGGGGAGCTGTTTTTT
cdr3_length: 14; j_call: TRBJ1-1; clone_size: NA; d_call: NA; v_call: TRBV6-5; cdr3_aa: CASSYSIGLTEAFF; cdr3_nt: TGTGCCAGCAGTTACTCTATTGGACTGACTGAAGCTTTCTTT
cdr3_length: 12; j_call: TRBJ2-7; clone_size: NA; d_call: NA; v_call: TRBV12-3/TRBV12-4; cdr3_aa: CASSSGIYEQYF; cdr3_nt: TGTGCCAGCAGTTCCGGGATCTACGAGCAGTACTTC
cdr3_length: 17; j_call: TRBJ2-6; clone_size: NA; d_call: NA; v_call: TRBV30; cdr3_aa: CAWRLQLGVPGANVLTF; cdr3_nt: TGTGCCTGGAGACTCCAGTTGGGGGTTCCTGGGGCCAACGTCCTGACTTTC
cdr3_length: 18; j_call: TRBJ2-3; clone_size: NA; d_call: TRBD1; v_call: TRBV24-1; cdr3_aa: CATSDFGGRDRGTDTQYF; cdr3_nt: TGTGCCACCAGTGATTTTGGGGGTCGGGACAGAGGGACAGATACGCAGTATTTT
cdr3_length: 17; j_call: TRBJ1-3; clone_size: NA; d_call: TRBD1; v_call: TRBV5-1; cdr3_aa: CASSLWGEGASGNTIYF; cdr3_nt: TGCGCCAGCAGCTTGTGGGGCGAGGGGGCTTCTGGAAACACCATATATTTT
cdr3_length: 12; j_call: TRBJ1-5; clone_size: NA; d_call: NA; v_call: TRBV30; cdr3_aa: CAWSEGTQPQHF; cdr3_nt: TGTGCCTGGAGTGAGGGTACTCAGCCCCAGCATTTT
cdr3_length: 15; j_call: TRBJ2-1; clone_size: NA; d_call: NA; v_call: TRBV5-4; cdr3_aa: CASSLDRAGYNEQFF; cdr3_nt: TGTGCCAGCAGCTTGGACAGGGCAGGGTACAATGAGCAGTTCTTC
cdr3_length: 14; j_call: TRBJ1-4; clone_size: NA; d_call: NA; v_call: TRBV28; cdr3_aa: CASSLQGYNEKLFF; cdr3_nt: TGTGCCAGCAGTCTACAGGGTTATAATGAAAAACTGTTTTTT
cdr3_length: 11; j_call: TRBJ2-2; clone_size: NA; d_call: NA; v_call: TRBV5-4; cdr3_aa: CASSFLGELFF; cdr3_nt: TGTGCCAGCAGCTTTCTCGGGGAGCTGTTTTTT
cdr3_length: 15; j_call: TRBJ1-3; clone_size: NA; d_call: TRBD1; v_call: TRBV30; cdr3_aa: CAWGSYRGYGNTIYF; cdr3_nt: TGTGCCTGGGGGTCCTACAGGGGATATGGAAACACCATATATTTT
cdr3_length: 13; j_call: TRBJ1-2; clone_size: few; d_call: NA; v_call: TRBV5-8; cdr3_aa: CASSLGQIYGYTF; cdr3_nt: TGTGCCAGCAGCTTGGGACAGATCTATGGCTACACCTTC
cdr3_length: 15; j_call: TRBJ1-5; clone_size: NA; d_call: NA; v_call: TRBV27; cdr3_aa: CASSPGVFGNQPQHF; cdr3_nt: TGTGCCAGCAGCCCTGGGGTTTTCGGCAATCAGCCCCAGCATTTT
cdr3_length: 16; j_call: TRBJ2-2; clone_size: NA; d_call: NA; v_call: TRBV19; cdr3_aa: CASSIWQGSNTGELFF; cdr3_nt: TGTGCCAGTAGTATATGGCAGGGGTCTAACACCGGGGAGCTGTTTTTT
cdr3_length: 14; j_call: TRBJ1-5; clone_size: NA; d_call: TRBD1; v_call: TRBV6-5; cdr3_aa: CASRQGSFNQPQHF; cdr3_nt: TGTGCCAGTCGACAGGGGTCGTTCAATCAGCCCCAGCATTTT
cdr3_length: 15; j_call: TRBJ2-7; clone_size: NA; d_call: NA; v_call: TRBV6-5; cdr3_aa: CASTPHVGDSYEQYF; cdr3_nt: TGTGCCAGCACCCCCCATGTCGGGGATTCCTACGAGCAGTACTTC
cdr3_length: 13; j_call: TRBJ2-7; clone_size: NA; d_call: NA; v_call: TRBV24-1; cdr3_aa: CASTKNRSYEQYF; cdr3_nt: TGTGCCAGCACCAAGAATCGCTCCTACGAGCAGTACTTC
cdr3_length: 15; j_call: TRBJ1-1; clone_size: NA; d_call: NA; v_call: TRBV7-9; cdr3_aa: CASSLRGLGDTEAFF; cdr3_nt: TGTGCCAGCAGCTTACGGGGGCTCGGGGACACTGAAGCTTTCTTT
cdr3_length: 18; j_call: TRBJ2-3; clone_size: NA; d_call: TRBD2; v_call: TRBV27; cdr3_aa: CASSLPGLAGGPADTQYF; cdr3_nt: TGTGCCAGCAGTTTACCTGGCCTAGCGGGAGGGCCCGCGGATACGCAGTATTTT
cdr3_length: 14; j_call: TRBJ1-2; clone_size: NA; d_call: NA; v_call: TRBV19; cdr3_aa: CASSIVAGGYGYTF; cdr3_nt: TGTGCCAGTAGTATAGTTGCGGGGGGCTATGGCTACACCTTC
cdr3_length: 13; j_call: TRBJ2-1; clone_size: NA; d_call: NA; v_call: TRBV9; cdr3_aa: CASSAEGWNEQFF; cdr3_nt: TGTGCCAGCAGCGCGGAGGGGTGGAATGAGCAGTTCTTC
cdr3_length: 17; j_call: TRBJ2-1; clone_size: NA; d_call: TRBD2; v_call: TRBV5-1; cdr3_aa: CASSPTSGLSSYNEQFF; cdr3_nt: TGCGCCAGCAGCCCTACTAGCGGGCTGAGCTCCTACAATGAGCAGTTCTTC
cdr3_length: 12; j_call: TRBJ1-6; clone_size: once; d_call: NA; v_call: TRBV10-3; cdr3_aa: CAISRYNSPLHF; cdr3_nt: TGTGCCATCAGTCGTTATAATTCACCCCTCCACTTT
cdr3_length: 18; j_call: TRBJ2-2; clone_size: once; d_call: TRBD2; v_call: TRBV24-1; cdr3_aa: CATTQQGLADSNTGELFF; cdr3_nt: TGTGCCACCACCCAACAAGGACTAGCGGACTCGAACACCGGGGAGCTGTTTTTT
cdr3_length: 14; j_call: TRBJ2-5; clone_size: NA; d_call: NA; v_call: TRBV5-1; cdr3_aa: CASSLAGNQETQYF; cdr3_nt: TGCGCCAGCAGCTTGGCGGGGAACCAAGAGACCCAGTACTTC
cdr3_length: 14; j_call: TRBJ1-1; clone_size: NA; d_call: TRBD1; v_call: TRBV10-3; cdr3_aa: CAINSAGTGSQAFF; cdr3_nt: TGTGCCATCAATTCTGCCGGGACAGGTTCCCAAGCTTTCTTT
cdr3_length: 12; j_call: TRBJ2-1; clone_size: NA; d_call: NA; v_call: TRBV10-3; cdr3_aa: CAISASGVEQFF; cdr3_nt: TGTGCCATCAGCGCCAGCGGCGTTGAGCAGTTCTTC
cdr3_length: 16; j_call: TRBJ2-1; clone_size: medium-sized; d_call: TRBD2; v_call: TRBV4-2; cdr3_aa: CASSPAPSGGFNEQFF; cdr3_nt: TGTGCCAGCAGCCCGGCCCCCAGCGGGGGTTTCAATGAGCAGTTCTTC
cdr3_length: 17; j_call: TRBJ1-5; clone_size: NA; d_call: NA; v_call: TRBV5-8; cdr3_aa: CASSPAPSSYSNQPQHF; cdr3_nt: TGTGCCAGCAGCCCAGCCCCGAGTAGTTATAGCAATCAGCCCCAGCATTTT
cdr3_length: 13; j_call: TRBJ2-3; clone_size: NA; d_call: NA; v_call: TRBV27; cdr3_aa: CASSFTGTDTQYF; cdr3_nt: TGTGCCAGCAGTTTTACGGGCACAGATACGCAGTATTTT
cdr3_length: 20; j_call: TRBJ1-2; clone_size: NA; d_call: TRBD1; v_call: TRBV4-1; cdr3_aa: CASSQARAGTGAPMNYGYTF; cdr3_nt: TGCGCCAGCAGCCAAGCCCGCGCCGGGACAGGGGCCCCAATGAACTATGGCTACACCTTC
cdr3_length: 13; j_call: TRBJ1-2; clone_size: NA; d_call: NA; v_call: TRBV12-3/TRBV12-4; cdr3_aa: CASRPGTQGRYTF; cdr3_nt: TGTGCCAGCAGGCCCGGGACCCAGGGCCGCTACACCTTC
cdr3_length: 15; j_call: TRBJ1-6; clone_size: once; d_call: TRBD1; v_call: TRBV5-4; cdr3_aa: CASSFGTGTHSPLHF; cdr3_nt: TGTGCCAGCAGCTTTGGGACAGGGACGCATTCACCCCTCCACTTT
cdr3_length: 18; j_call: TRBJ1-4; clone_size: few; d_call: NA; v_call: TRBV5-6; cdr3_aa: CASSLVEEVRATNEKLFF; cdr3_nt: TGTGCCAGCAGCTTGGTTGAGGAAGTGAGGGCAACTAATGAAAAACTGTTTTTT
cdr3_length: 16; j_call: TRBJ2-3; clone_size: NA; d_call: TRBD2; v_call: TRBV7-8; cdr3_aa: CASSLGVAGHTDTQYF; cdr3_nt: TGTGCCAGCAGCCTTGGGGTAGCGGGACATACAGATACGCAGTATTTT
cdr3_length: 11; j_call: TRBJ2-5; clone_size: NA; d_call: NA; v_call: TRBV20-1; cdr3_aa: CSARTDFTQYF; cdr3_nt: TGCAGTGCTAGAACGGACTTTACCCAGTACTTC
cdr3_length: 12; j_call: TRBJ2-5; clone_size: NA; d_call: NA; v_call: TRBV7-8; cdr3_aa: CASSLARETQYF; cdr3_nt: TGTGCCAGCAGCTTAGCGCGCGAGACCCAGTACTTC
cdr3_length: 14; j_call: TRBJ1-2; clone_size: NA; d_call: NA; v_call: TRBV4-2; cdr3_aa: CASSRSTGNYGYTF; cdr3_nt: TGTGCCAGCAGCCGGTCAACAGGGAACTATGGCTACACCTTC
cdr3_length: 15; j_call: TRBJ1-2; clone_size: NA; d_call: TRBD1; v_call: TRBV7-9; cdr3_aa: CASSPRGPRSYGYTF; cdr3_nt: TGTGCCAGCAGCCCTAGGGGGCCTAGGTCTTATGGCTACACCTTC
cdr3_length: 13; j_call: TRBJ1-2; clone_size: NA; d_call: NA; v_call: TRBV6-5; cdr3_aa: CASRPTGASGYTF; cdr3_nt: TGTGCCAGCAGACCGACCGGCGCTAGTGGCTACACCTTC
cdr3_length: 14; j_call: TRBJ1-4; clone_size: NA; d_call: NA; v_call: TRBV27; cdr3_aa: CASSVTVFNEKLFF; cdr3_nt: TGTGCCAGCAGCGTGACAGTCTTTAATGAAAAACTGTTTTTT
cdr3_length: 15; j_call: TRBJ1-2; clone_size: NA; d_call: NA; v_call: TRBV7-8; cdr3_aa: CASSLNRVALYGYTF; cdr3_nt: TGTGCCAGCAGCTTAAACAGGGTGGCCCTCTATGGCTACACCTTC
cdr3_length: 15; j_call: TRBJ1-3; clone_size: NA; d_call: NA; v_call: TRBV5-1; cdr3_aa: CASSETKSSGNTIYF; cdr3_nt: TGCGCCAGCAGCGAGACGAAGAGCTCTGGAAACACCATATATTTT
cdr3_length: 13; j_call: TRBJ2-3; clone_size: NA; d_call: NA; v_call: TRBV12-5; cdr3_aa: CASGLVLSDTQYF; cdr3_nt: TGTGCTAGTGGTTTGGTACTCTCCGATACGCAGTATTTT
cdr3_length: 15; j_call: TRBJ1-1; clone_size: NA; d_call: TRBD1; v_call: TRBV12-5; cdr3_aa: CASGLGDRMNTEAFF; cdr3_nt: TGTGCTAGTGGTTTGGGGGACAGGATGAACACTGAAGCTTTCTTT
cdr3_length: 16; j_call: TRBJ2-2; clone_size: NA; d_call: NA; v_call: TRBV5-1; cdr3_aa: CASSLAGGSVTGELFF; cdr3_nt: TGCGCCAGCAGCTTGGCGGGTGGGAGTGTCACCGGGGAGCTGTTTTTT
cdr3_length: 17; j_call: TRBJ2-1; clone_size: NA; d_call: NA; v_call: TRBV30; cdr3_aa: CAWSVRQGRLWYNEQFF; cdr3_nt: TGTGCCTGGAGTGTACGGCAGGGGAGGTTATGGTACAATGAGCAGTTCTTC
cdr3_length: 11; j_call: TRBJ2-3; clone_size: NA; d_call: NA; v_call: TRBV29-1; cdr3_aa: CSGRKSDTQYF; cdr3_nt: TGCAGCGGAAGGAAATCAGATACGCAGTATTTT
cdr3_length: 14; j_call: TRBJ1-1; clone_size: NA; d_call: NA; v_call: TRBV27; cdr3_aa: CASSLSRGGNEAFF; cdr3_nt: TGTGCCAGCAGTTTATCGCGGGGAGGGAATGAAGCTTTCTTT
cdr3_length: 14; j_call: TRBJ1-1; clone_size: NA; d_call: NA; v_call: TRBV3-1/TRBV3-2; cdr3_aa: CASSSRDLNTEAFF; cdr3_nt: TGTGCCAGCAGTAGCAGGGACCTGAACACTGAAGCTTTCTTT